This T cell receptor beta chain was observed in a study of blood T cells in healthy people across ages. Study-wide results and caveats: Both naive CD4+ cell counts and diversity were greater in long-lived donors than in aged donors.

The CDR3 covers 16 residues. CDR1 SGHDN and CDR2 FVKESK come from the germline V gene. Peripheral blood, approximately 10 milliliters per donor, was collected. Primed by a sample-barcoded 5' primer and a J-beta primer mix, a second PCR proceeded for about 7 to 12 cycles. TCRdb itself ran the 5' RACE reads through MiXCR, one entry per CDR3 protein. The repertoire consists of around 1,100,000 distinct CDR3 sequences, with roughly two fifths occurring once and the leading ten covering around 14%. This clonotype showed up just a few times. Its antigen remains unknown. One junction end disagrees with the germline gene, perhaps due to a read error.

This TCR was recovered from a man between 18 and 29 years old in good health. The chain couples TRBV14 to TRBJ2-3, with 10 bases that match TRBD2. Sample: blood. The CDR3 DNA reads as TGTGCCAGCAGCCGTTTAGCGGGGGGCCGAGTGGATACGCGGTATTTT. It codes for CASSRLAGGRVDTRYF.